This T cell receptor beta chain was documented in a study of cytomegalovirus exposure and HLA in healthy donors. Looking at the study overall: Around 79 million unique TCRs, all from HLA-typed donors, were included in an early release of the data.

PCR primers comprised 60 Vbeta and 13 Jbeta primers. Only in-frame clones appear in the TCRdb table, and some are missing; sequencing was by immunoSEQ multiplex PCR. This table has about 190,000 clones, 87% appearing once. CDR3 size: 14 residues. Trimming stripped 5 bases from V and 3 bases from J, with 13 bases between. Germline loops: CDR1 LNHDA, CDR2 SQIVND (reference sequence). The sequence derives from a boy aged 2-9 years in good health and CMV-seronegative. The sequenced sample was PBMCs. The chain combines TRBV19 with TRBJ1-2, with D perhaps matching TRBD1 (5 bases). CDR3 in amino acids: CASSFDSSDYGYTF. The CDR3 DNA is TGTGCCAGTAGTTTTGACAGTTCGGACTATGGCTACACCTTC.